The 4 T cell receptor beta chains listed next were all sequenced from one sample in a study of T cells in Graves' hyperthyroidism and ophthalmopathy. Regions amplified from RNA transcripts were the TCR beta CDR3 regions. Primed by the HTBI set, a first-round RT-PCR was run on the TCR CDR3. One entry per CDR3 protein, called by TCRdb with MiXCR from the multiplex PCR reads. Here the sample spans 550,000 to 850,000 distinct CDR3 sequences, roughly 20% being singletons. The material sequenced was blood. The origin of the receptors is a woman in her fifties or sixties with Graves' hyperthyroidism that later progressed to Graves' ophthalmopathy.

This clonotype was observed many times. The chain has TRBV12-3 or TRBV12-4 and TRBJ2-3, with D perhaps given as TRBD1 or TRBD2 (5 bases each). The CDR3 is made up of 14 amino acids. With 6 bases removed from V and 6 bases from J, the gap between germline ends came to 16 bases. The CDR3 is CASRATGRGDTQYF. In DNA, the CDR3 is TGTGCCAGCAGGGCCACGGGGCGCGGGGATACGCAGTATTTT.

This clonotype was observed at least ten times. The chain couples TRBV7-8 to TRBJ2-3; possibly TRBD1 for D (6 bases). V dropped 4 bases and J dropped 0 bases, with 14 bases sitting between them. The germline CDR1 and CDR2 sequences are SGHVS and FQNEAQ. The CDR3 runs 16 residues. The DNA of the CDR3 is TGTGCCAGCAGCTCCCGGGACAAGACTAGCACAGATACGCAGTATTTT. This encodes CASSSRDKTSTDTQYF.

This chain links TRBV24-1 with TRBJ2-2; D gene ambiguous. The CDR3 spans 13 residues. V was shortened by 7 bases and J by 0 bases, with 5 bases between the two germline ends. Germline values: CDR1 KGHDR, CDR2 SFDVKD. The CDR3 bases are TGTGCCACCAGACACCCGAACACCGGGGAGCTGTTTTTT. This translates into CATRHPNTGELFF.

This clonotype came up a few times. The rearrangement uses TRBV20-1 and TRBJ2-2; TRBD1 aligns across 9 bases. In germline, CDR1 is DFQATT, CDR2 SNEGSKA (reference sequence). The CDR3 has 14 amino acids. The ends lost 4 bases at V and 5 bases at J; junction bases unmatched: 5. In nucleotides, the CDR3 is TGCAGTGCTACGGACAGGGGCGGTACCGGGGAGCTGTTTTTT. It yields the protein CSATDRGGTGELFF.